This TCR beta chain is from a study of Ad26.COV2.S vaccination and SARS-CoV-2 variants. This clone was observed a few times. Its antigen is as yet unknown. As for treatment: some 19 received Ad26.COV2.S at low or high dose, single or two shots; about five received placebo; per-sample allocation not given. Vaccine and placebo recipients were sampled on day 63 after the first injection. Repertoires were generated with immunoSEQ multiplex PCR, while TCRdb's copy carries only in-frame clones and drops some. The sample contains approximately 450,000 clones, 80% to 95% of which appear only once. General observations from the study: Vaccine recipients and placebo recipients showed similar non-spike TCR breadth.

Germline CDR1 SGHDN, CDR2 FVKESK. V was cut by 4 bases and J by 8 bases, with 12 bases left in between. There are 12 residues in the CDR3. Sample: peripheral blood, taken in a trial of Ad26.COV2.S vaccine versus placebo. V gene TRBV14 combines with J gene TRBJ2-7; D is possibly TRBD1 (5 bases). This clonotype originated in a person between 18 and 65 years old who received the Ad26.COV2.S COVID-19 vaccine or a placebo. The CDR3 here is CASSPKGVKQYF. The CDR3 DNA is TGTGCCAGCAGCCCCAAAGGGGTTAAGCAGTACTTC.